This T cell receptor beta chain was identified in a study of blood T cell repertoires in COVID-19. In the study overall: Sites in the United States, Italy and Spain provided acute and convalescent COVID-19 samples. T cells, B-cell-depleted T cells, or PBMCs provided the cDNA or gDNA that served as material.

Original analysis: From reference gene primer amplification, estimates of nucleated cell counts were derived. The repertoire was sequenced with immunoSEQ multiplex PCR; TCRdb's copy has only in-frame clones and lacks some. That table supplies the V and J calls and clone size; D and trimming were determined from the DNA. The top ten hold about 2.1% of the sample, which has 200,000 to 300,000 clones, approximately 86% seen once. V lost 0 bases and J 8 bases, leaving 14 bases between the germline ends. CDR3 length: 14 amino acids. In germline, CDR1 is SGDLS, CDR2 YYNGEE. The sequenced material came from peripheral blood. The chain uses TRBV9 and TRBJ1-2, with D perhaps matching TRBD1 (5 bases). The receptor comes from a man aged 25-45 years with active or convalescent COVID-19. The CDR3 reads CASSVVSGAGGYTF. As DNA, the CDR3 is TGTGCCAGCAGCGTAGTGAGCGGGGCCGGCGGCTACACCTTC.